Many counts were recorded for the clone carrying this T cell receptor (beta chain). In TCRdb, the 5' RACE reads were re-called with MiXCR into one record per CDR3 protein. This sample has 31,000 or so distinct CDR3 sequences, with 10% to 15% found just once. This sample is part of a study of neurological immune-mediated disorders. CDR1 and CDR2 (germline): SGHTA, FQGNSA. The CDR3 has 16 residues. The V segment lost 5 bases and the J segment 0 bases; nucleotides outside the gene matches: 8. This sample's time point: technical triplicate 2. The chain recombines TRBV7-2 with TRBJ2-3; 7 bases map to TRBD2. The sample comprised CD4+ T cells from blood. This TCR was sampled from a female donor with HTLV-1-associated myelopathy (HAM/TSP). The CDR3 here is CASSPWGGSSTDTQYF. For the CDR3, the DNA is TGTGCCAGCAGCCCCTGGGGGGGGTCTAGCACAGATACGCAGTATTTT.